This is a list of T cell receptor beta chains from one sample in a study of beta chain features in type 1 diabetes. Method: immunoSEQ multiplex PCR; TCRdb's copy keeps in-frame clones and lacks some. The sample gives some 15,000 clones, roughly 72% of which show up once; 0.79% is in the top ten. Material for sequencing was stem cell memory CD4+ T cells from blood. Source of these receptors: a man aged 30 to 45 with type 1 diabetes. The CDR3 runs from the conserved cysteine through the conserved F or W. D genes are given only for firm matches. Only part of the rows carry a size: once, few, many, or a class if the clone is expanded.

TRBV7-8,NA,TRBJ2-1,NA,CASSLMGRPTSYNEQFF,TGTGCCAGCAGCTTAATGGGCAGGCCGACCTCCTACAATGAGCAGTTCTTC
TRBV6-6,NA,TRBJ2-1,NA,CASSYSQVSDEQFF,TGTGCCAGCAGTTACTCGCAGGTGTCGGATGAGCAGTTCTTC
TRBV5-4,NA,TRBJ1-1,NA,CASSWDRESTEAFF,TGTGCCAGCAGCTGGGACCGGGAGAGCACTGAAGCTTTCTTT
TRBV11-2,TRBD1,TRBJ2-3,once,CASSLRWTGRTDTQYF,TGTGCCAGCAGCTTAAGGTGGACAGGCCGCACAGATACGCAGTATTTT
TRBV6-6,NA,TRBJ1-4,NA,CASSYSIQYEKLFF,TGTGCCAGCAGTTACTCAATCCAGTATGAAAAACTGTTTTTT
TRBV4-3,TRBD2,TRBJ2-2,NA,CASSERGLSNTGELFF,TGCGCCAGCTCTGAGCGGGGTTTATCGAACACCGGGGAGCTGTTTTTT
TRBV9,TRBD1,TRBJ2-7,NA,CASSVGMGQTYEQYF,TGTGCCAGCAGCGTAGGAATGGGACAGACCTACGAGCAGTACTTC
TRBV5-4,NA,TRBJ1-1,NA,CASSFGGSTNTEAFF,TGTGCCAGCAGCTTCGGGGGTTCTACGAACACTGAAGCTTTCTTT
TRBV19,NA,TRBJ1-5,NA,CASSWTDSNQPQHF,TGTGCCAGTAGTTGGACAGATAGCAATCAGCCCCAGCATTTT
TRBV28,TRBD2,TRBJ2-1,NA,CASSPLAGGRVEQFF,TGTGCCAGCAGTCCTTTAGCGGGGGGGCGGGTTGAGCAGTTCTTC